The entry that follows covers one T cell receptor (beta chain) sequence. Its target is not known. This record comes from a study of cytomegalovirus exposure and HLA in healthy donors. Study findings and constraints: Solely CMV serostatus was available to characterize immune exposure. Rates of TCR association differed by HLA locus in a later analysis, with DRB1 highest and HLA-C lowest.

Primers included in the PCR were 60 Vbeta and 13 Jbeta primers. The method was immunoSEQ multiplex PCR; TCRdb's version includes in-frame clones alone and lacks a portion of them. Of fewer than 200,000 clones in the sample, approximately 80% were seen once. Sequences were obtained from PBMCs. This TCR was recovered from a man younger than 40 in good health and CMV-seronegative.

The CDR3 loop is CASSFKTSGWQETQYF. The CDR3 DNA sequence: TGTGCCAGCAGCTTTAAGACTAGCGGATGGCAAGAGACCCAGTACTTC. The chain links TRBV5-6 to TRBJ2-5; 9 bases are a match to TRBD2. Germline V lookup: CDR1 SGHDT, CDR2 YYEEEE. J was trimmed by 2 bases and V by 2 bases; bases with no gene match: 7. The CDR3 has 16 amino acids. The complete variable domain, with remaining parts taken from reference TRBV5-6 and TRBJ2-5, reads DAGVTQSPTHLIKTRGQQVTLRCSPKSGHDTVSWYQQALGQGPQFIFQYYEEEERQRGNFPDRFSGHQFPNYSSELNVNALLLGDSALYLCASSFKTSGWQETQYFGPGTRLLVL.